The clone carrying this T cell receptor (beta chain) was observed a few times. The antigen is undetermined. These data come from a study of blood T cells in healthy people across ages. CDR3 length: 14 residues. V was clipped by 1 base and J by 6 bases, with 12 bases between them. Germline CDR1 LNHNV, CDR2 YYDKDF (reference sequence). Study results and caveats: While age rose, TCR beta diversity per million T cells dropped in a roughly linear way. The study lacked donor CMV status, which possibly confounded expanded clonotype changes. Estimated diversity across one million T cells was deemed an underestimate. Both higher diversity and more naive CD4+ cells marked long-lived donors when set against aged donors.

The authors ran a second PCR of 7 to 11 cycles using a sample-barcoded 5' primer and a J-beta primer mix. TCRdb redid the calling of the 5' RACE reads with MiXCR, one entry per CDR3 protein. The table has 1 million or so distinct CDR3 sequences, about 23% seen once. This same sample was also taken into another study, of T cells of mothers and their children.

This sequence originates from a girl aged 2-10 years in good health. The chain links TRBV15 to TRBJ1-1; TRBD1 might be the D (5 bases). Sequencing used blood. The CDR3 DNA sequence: TGTGCCACCAGCAGAGTACACCAGGGCGCTGAAGCTTTCTTT. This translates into CATSRVHQGAEAFF.